This T cell receptor (beta chain) is from a study of immune evolution from preneoplasia to lung adenocarcinoma. From germline, CDR1 is SGHRS and CDR2 YFSETQ. The CDR3 extends over 15 amino acids. With 0 bases clipped from V and 11 bases from J, the junction kept 13 bases outside the gene matches. Some clones are missing from TCRdb's copy, which holds only in-frame ones; the method was immunoSEQ multiplex PCR. The sample lists about 7,800 clones, about two thirds occurring once. Premalignant or tumor cells were enriched by macro-dissection after pathologic assessment. The chain recombines TRBV5-1 with TRBJ1-1; 7 positions agree with TRBD1. Specimen: FFPE lung adenocarcinoma in situ tissue. The clonotype was recovered from a donor aged 70 or over with lung adenocarcinoma. Some clones in this sample may be carry-over from other donors' samples. The CDR3 loop is CASSLGSIGTDLAFF. In DNA, the CDR3 is TGCGCCAGCAGCTTGGGTAGTATCGGGACAGACTTGGCTTTCTTT.